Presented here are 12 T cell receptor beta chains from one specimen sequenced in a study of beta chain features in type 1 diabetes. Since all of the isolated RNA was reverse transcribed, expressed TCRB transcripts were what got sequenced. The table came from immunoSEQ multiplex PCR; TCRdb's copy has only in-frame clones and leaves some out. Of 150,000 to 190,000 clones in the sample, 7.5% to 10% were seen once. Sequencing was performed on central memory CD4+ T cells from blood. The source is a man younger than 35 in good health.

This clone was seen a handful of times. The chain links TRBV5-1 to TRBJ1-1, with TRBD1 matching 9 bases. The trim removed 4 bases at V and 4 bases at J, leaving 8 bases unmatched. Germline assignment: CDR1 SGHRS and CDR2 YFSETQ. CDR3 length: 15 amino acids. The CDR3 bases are TGCGCCAGCAGCAGAAACAGGGGGCGCGTCACTGAAGCTTTCTTT. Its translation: CASSRNRGRVTEAFF.

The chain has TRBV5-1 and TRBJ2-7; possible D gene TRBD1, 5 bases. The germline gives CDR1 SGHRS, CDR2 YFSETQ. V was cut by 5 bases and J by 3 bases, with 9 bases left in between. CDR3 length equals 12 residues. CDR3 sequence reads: CASSFDSYEQYF. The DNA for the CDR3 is TGCGCCAGCAGTTTTGACAGCTACGAGCAGTACTTC.

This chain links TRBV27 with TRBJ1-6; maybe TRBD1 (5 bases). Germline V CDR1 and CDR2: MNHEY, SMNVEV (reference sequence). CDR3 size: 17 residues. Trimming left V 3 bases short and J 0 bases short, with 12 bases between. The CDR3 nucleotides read TGTGCCAGCAGTTTCGGGCAGGGCAGCTCCTATAATTCACCCCTCCACTTT. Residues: CASSFGQGSSYNSPLHF.

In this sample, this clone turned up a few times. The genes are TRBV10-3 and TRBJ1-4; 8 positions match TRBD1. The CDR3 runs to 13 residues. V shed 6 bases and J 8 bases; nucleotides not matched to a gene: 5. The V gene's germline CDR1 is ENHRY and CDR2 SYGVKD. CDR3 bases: TGTGCCATCAGGACAGGGGTCGGGGAAAAACTGTTTTTT. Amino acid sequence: CAIRTGVGEKLFF.

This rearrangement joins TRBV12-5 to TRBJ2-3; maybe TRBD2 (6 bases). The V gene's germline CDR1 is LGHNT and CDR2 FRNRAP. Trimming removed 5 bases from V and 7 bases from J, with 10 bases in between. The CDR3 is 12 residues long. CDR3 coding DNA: TGTGCTAGTGGTGGGGACTCTAATACGCAGTATTTT. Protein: CASGGDSNTQYF. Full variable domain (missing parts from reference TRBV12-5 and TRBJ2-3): DARVTQTPRHKVTEMGQEVTMRCQPILGHNTVFWYRQTMMQGLELLAYFRNRAPLDDSGMPKDRFSAEMPDATLATLKIQPSEPRDSAVYFCASGGDSNTQYFGPGTRLTVL.

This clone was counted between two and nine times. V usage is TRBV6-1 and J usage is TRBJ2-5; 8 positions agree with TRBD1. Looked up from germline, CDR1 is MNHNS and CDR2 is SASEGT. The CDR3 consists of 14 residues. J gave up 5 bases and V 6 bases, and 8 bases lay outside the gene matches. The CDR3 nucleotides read TGTGCCAGCAGGGAGACAGGGGTCTGGGAGACCCAGTACTTC. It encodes CASRETGVWETQYF.

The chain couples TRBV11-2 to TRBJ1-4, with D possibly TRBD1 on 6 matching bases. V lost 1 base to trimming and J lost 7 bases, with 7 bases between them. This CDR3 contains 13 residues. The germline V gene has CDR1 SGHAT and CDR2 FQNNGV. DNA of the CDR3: TGTGCCAGCAGCTTAGGGACAGCTGAAAAACTGTTTTTT. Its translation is CASSLGTAEKLFF.

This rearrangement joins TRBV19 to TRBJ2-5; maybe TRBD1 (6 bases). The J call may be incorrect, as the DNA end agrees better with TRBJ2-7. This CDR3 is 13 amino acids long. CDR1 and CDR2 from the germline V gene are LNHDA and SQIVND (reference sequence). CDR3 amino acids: CASSIGTTYEQYF. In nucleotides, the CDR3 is TGTGCCAGTAGTATTGGGACAACCTACGAGCAGTACTTC.

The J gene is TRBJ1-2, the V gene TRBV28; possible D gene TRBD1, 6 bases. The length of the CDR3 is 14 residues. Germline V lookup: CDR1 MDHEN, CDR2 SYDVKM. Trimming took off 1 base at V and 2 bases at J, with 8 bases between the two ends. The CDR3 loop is CASSLSTGNYGYTF. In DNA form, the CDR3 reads TGTGCCAGCAGTTTATCTACAGGGAACTATGGCTACACCTTC.

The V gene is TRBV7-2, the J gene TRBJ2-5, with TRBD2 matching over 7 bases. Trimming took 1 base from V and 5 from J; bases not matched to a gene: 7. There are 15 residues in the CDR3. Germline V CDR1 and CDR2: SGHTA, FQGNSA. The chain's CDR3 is CASSLEWTSQETQYF. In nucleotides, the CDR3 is TGTGCCAGCAGCTTAGAGTGGACTAGTCAGGAGACCCAGTACTTC.

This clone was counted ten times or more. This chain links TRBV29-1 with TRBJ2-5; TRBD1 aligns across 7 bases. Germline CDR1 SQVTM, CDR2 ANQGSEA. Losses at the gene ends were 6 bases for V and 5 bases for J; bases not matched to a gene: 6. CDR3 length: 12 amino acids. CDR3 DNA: TGCAGCGTGGAACAGGGGACGGAGACCCAGTACTTC. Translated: CSVEQGTETQYF.

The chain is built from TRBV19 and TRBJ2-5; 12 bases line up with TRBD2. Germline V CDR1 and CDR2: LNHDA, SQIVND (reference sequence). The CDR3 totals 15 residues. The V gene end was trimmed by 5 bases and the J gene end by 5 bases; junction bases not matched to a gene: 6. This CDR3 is CASSATSGRQETQYF. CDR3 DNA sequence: TGTGCCAGTAGTGCCACTAGCGGGAGGCAGGAGACCCAGTACTTC. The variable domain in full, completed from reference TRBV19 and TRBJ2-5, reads DGGITQSPKYLFRKEGQNVTLSCEQNLNHDAMYWYRQDPGQGLRLIYYSQIVNDFQKGDIAEGYSVSREKKESFPLTVTSAQKNPTAFYLCASSATSGRQETQYFGPGTRLLVL.